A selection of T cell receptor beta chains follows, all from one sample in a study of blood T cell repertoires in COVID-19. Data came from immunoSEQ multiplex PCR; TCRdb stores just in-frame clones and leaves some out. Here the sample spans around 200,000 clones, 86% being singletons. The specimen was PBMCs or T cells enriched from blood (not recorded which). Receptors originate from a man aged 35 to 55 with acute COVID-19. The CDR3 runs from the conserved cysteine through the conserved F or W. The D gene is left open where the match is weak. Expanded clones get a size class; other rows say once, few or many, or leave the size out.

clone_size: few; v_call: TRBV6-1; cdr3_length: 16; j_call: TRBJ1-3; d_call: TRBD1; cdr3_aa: CASSGQGISRGNTIYF; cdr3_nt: TGTGCCAGCAGTGGACAGGGAATTAGTAGAGGAAACACCATATATTTT
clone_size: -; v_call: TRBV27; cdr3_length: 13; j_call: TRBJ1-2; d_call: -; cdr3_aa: CASSFRENYGYTF; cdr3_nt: TGTGCCAGCAGTTTCCGGGAAAACTATGGCTACACCTTC
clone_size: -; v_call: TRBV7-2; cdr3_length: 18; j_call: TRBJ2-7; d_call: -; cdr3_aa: CASSPKGRRGGTIYEQYF; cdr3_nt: TGTGCCAGCAGCCCAAAAGGCCGTCGCGGCGGAACAATTTACGAGCAGTACTTC
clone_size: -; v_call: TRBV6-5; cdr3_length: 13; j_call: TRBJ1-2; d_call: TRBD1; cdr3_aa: CASSYSTGSGYTF; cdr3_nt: TGTGCCAGCAGTTACTCGACAGGGTCTGGCTACACCTTC
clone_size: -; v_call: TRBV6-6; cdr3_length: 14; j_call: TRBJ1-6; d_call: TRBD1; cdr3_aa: CASSPTGGNSPLHF; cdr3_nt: TGTGCCAGCAGTCCGACAGGGGGGAATTCACCCCTCCACTTT
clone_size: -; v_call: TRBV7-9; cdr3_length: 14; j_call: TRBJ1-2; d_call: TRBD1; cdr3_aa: CASRIQGAGYGYTF; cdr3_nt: TGTGCCAGCAGGATCCAGGGGGCAGGCTATGGCTACACCTTC
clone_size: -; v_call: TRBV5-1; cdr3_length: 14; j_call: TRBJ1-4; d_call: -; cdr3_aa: CASSFSRVEGKLFF; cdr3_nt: TGCGCCAGCAGCTTCTCCAGGGTGGAGGGGAAACTGTTTTTT
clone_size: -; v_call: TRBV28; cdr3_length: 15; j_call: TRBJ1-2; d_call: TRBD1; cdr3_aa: CASSLVTGGNYGYTF; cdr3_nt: TGTGCCAGCAGTCTCGTGACAGGGGGCAACTATGGCTACACCTTC
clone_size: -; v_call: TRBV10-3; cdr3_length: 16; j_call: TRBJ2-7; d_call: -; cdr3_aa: CAISGFRSGAIYEQYF; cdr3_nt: TGTGCCATCAGTGGATTTCGCTCGGGAGCAATCTACGAGCAGTACTTC
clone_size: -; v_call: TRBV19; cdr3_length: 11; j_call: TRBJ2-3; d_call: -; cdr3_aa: CAVVSGDTQYF; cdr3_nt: TGTGCCGTAGTTTCGGGGGATACGCAGTATTTT
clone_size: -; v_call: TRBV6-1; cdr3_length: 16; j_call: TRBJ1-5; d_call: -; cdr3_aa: CASSEVGEAGWMPQHF; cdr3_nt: TGTGCCAGCAGTGAAGTGGGGGAAGCGGGTTGGATGCCCCAGCATTTT
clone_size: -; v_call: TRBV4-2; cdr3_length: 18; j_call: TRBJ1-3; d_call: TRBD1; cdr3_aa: CASSQDRRTGRSGNTIYF; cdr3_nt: TGTGCCAGCAGCCAAGACCGACGGACAGGAAGATCTGGAAACACCATATATTTT
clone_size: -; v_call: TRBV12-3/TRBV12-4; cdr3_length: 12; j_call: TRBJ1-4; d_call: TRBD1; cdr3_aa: CASSPDRVKLFF; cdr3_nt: TGTGCCAGCAGCCCGGACAGGGTAAAACTGTTTTTT
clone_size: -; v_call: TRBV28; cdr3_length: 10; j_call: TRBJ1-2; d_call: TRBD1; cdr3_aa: CATGQRGYTF; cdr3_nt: TGTGCCACGGGACAGCGTGGCTACACCTTC
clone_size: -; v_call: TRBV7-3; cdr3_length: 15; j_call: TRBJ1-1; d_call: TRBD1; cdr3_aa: CASSPGQGVLTEAFF; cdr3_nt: TGTGCCAGCAGCCCGGGACAGGGGGTTTTAACTGAAGCTTTCTTT
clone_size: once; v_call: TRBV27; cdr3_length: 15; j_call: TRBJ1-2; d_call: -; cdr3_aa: CASSLTPNKPYGYTF; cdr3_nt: TGTGCCAGCAGTTTAACCCCAAACAAACCCTATGGCTACACCTTC
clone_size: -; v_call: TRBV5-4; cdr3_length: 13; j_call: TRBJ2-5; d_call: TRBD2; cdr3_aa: CASSLEWEGTQYF; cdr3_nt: TGTGCCAGCAGCTTGGAGTGGGAGGGGACCCAGTACTTC
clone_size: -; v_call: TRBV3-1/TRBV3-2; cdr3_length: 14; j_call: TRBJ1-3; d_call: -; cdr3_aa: CASSQGGGGNTIYF; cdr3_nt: TGTGCCAGCAGCCAGGGAGGGGGAGGAAACACCATATATTTT
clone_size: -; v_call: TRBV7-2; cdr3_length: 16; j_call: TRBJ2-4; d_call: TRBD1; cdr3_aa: CASSSTGGASKNIQYF; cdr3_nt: TGTGCCAGCAGCTCGACAGGGGGCGCGTCCAAAAACATTCAGTACTTC
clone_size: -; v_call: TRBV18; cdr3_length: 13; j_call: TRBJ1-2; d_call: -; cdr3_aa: CASSPGPLYGYTF; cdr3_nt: TGTGCCAGCTCACCGGGGCCCCTCTATGGCTACACCTTC
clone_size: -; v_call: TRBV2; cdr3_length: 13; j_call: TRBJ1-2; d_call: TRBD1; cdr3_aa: CAIRQGIAYGYTF; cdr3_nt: TGTGCCATCAGACAGGGGATCGCCTATGGCTACACCTTC
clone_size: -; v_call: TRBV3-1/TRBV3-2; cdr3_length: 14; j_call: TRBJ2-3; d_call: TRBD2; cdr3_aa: CASSQERETDTQYF; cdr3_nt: TGTGCCAGCAGCCAAGAGCGGGAGACCGATACGCAGTATTTT
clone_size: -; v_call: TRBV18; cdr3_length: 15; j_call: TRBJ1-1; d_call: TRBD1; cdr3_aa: CASSPRQGAQTEAFF; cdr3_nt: TGTGCCAGCTCACCCCGACAGGGGGCGCAAACTGAAGCTTTCTTT
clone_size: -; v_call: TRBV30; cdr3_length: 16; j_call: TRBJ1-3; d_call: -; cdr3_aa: CAWSYPGSHSGNTIYF; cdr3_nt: TGTGCCTGGAGTTACCCAGGAAGCCACTCTGGAAACACCATATATTTT
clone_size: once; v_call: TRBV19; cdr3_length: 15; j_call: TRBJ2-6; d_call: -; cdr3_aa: CASSPDRTAANVLTF; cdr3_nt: TGTGCCAGTAGCCCCGACAGGACCGCGGCCAACGTCCTGACTTTC
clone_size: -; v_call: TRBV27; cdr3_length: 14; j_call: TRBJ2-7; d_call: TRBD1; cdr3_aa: CASRTGTDSYEQYF; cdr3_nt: TGTGCCAGCAGAACCGGGACAGATTCCTACGAGCAGTACTTC
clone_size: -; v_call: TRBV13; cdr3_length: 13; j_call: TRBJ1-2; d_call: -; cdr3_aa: CASSLGRLSGYTF; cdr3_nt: TGTGCCAGCAGCTTAGGGCGGCTAAGTGGCTACACCTTC
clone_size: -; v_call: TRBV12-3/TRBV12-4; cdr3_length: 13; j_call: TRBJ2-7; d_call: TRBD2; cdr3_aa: CASSRTRNYEQYF; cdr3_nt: TGTGCCAGCAGTCGGACTAGGAACTACGAGCAGTACTTC
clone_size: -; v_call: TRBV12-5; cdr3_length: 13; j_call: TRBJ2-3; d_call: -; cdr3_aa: CASGIDAGSTQYF; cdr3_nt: TGTGCTAGTGGAATTGACGCAGGTTCGACGCAGTATTTT
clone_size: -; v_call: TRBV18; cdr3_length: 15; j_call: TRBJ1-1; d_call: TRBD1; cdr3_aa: CASSSGTGGHTEAFF; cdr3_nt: TGTGCCAGCTCATCCGGGACAGGGGGCCACACTGAAGCTTTCTTT
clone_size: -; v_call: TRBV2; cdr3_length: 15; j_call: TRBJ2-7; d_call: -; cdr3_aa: CASTRVGTLAYEQYF; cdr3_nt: TGTGCCAGCACCAGGGTCGGGACACTAGCCTACGAGCAGTACTTC
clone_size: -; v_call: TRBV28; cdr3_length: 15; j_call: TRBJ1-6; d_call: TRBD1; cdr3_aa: CASSPTGTGVSPLHF; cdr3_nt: TGTGCCAGCAGTCCTACCGGGACAGGGGTTTCACCCCTCCACTTT
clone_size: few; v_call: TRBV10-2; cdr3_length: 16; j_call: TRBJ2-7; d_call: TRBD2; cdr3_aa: CASSAGGPPLSYEQYF; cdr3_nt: TGCGCCAGCAGTGCGGGAGGACCCCCCCTCTCCTACGAGCAGTACTTC
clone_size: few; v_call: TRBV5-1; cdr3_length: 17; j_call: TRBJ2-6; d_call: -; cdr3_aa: CASSSLWSNSGANVLTF; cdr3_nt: TGCGCCAGCAGCTCCCTATGGTCAAACTCTGGGGCCAACGTCCTGACTTTC
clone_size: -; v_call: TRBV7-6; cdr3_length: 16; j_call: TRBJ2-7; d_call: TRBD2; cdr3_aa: CASSPLGAGGTYEQYF; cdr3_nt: TGTGCCAGCAGCCCGCTTGGAGCGGGAGGGACCTACGAGCAGTACTTC
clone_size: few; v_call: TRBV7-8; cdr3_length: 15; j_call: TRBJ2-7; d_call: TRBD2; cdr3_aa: CASTLGGTSIHEQYF; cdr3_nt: TGTGCCAGTACCCTCGGTGGGACTAGTATCCACGAGCAGTACTTC
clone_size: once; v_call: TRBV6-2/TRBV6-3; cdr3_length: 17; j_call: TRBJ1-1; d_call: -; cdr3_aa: CASSSGRGALLGTEAFF; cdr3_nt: TGTGCCAGCAGTTCAGGGAGGGGGGCCCTGTTGGGCACTGAAGCTTTCTTT
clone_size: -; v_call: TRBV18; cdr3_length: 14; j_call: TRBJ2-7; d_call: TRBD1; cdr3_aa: CASSPGDRAYEQYF; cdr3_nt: TGTGCCAGCTCACCAGGGGACAGAGCCTACGAGCAGTACTTC
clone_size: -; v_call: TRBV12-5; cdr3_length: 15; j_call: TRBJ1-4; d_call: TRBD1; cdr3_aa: CASGLGDRGNEKLFF; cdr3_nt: TGTGCTAGTGGTTTGGGGGACAGGGGTAATGAAAAACTGTTTTTT
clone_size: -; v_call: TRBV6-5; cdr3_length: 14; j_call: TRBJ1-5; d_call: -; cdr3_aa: CASSLASGNQPQHF; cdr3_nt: TGTGCCAGCAGTTTGGCCTCAGGGAATCAGCCCCAGCATTTT
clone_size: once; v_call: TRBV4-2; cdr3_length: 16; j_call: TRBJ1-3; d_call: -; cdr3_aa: CASSQVGGDSGNTIYF; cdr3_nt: TGTGCCAGCAGCCAAGTGGGGGGGGACTCTGGAAACACCATATATTTT
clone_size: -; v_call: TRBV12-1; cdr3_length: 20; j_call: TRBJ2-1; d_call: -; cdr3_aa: CASSLEGRLAGSTGNNEQFF; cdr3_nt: TGTGCCAGCAGCTTGGAAGGGCGGCTAGCGGGATCCACGGGGAACAATGAGCAGTTCTTC
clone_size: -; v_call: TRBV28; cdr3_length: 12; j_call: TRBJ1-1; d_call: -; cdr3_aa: CASSPQGTEAFF; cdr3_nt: TGTGCCAGCAGCCCTCAGGGGACTGAAGCTTTCTTT
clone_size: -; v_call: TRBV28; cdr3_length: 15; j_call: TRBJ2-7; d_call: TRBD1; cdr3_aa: CASSQGQGPSYEQYF; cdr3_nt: TGTGCCAGCAGTCAAGGACAGGGACCTTCCTACGAGCAGTACTTC
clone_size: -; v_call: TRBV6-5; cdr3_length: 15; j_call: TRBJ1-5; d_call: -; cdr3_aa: CASWFGTRDYQPQHF; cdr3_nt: TGTGCCAGCTGGTTTGGGACCAGGGACTATCAGCCCCAGCATTTT